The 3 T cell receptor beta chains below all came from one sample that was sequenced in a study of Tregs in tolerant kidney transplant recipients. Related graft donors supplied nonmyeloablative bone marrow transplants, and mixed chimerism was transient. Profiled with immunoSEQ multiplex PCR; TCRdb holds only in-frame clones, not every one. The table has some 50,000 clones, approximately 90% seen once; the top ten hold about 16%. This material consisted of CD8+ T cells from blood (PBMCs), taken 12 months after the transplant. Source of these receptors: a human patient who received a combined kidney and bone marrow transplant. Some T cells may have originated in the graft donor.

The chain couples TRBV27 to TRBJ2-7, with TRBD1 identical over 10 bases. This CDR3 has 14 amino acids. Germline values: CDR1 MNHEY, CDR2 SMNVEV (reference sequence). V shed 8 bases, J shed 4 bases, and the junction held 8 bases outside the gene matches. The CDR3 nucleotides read TGTGCCAGCCAGCCCGGGACAGGGGCATACGAGCAGTACTTC. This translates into CASQPGTGAYEQYF.

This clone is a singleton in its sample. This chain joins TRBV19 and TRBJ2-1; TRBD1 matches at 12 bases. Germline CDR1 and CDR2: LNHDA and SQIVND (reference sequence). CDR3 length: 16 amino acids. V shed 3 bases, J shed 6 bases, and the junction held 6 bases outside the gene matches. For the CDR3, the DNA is TGTGCCAGTAGTATGGGGACAGGGGGCGTTGGCAATGAGCAGTTCTTC. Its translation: CASSMGTGGVGNEQFF. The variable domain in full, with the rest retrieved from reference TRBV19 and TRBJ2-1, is DGGITQSPKYLFRKEGQNVTLSCEQNLNHDAMYWYRQDPGQGLRLIYYSQIVNDFQKGDIAEGYSVSREKKESFPLTVTSAQKNPTAFYLCASSMGTGGVGNEQFFGPGTRLTVL.

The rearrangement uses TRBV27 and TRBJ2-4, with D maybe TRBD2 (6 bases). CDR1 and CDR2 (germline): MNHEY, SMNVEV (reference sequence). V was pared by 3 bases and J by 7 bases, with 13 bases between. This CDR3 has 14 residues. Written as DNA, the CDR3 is TGTGCCAGCAGTTTTGGGGGGAATGACAACATTCAGTACTTC. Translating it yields CASSFGGNDNIQYF.